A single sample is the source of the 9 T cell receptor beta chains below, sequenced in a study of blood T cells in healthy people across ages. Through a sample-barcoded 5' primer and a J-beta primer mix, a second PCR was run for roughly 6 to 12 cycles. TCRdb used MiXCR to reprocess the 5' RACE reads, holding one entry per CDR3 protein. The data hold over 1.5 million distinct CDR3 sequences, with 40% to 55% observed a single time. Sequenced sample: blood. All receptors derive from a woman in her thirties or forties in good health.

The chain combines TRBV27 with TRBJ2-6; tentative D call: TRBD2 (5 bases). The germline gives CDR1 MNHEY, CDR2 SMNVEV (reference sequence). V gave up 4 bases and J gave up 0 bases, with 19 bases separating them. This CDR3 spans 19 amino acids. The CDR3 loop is CASSSVPGRASSGANVLTF. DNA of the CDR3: TGTGCCAGCAGTTCCGTCCCGGGAAGAGCATCCTCTGGGGCCAACGTCCTGACTTTC.

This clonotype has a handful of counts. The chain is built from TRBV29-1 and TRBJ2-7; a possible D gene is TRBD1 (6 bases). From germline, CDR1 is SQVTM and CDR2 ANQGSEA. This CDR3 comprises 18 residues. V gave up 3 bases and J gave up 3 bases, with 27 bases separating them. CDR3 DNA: TGCAGCGTTGATCCCGTACAGGGATCCGACTCGAGTGGCTACGAGCAGTACTTC. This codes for CSVDPVQGSDSSGYEQYF.

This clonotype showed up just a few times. DNA of the CDR3: TGTGCCACCAGCAGAGATCATGAGGGTAGTTCACCCCTCCACTTT. This translates into CATSRDHEGSSPLHF. The V call is TRBV15, the J call TRBJ1-6, with D unresolved. Deletions cut 0 bases from V and 9 bases from J, with 12 bases between. The CDR3 contains 15 residues. CDR1 is LNHNV, CDR2 YYDKDF, per germline (reference sequence).

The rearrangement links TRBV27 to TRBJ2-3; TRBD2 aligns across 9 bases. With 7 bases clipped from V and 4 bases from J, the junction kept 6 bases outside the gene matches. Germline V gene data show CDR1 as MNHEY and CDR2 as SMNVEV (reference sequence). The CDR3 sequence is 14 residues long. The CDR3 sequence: CASTPGLAPDTQYF. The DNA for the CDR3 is TGTGCCAGCACGCCGGGACTAGCCCCAGATACGCAGTATTTT.

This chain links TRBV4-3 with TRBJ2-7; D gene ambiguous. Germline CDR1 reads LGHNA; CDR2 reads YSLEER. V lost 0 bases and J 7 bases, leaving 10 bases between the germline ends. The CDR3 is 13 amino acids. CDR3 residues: CASSQDSIREQYF. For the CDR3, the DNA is TGCGCCAGCAGCCAAGATTCGATAAGGGAGCAGTACTTC.

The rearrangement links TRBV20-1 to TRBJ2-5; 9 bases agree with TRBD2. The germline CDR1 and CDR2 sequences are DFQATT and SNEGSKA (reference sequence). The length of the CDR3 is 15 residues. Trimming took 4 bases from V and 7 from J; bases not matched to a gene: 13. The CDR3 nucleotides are TGCAGTGCTACTGTTGGGACTAGCAATTTTCTGACCCAGTACTTC. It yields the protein CSATVGTSNFLTQYF.

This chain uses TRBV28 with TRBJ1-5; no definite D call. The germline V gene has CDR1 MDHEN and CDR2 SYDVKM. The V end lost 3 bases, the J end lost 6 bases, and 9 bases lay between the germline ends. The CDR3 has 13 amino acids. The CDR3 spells CASSLLGGQPQHF. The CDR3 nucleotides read TGTGCCAGCAGTTTGTTGGGTGGTCAGCCCCAGCATTTT.

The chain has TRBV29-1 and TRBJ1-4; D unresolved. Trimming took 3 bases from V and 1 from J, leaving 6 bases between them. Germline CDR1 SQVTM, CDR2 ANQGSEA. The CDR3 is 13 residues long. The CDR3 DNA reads TGCAGCGTTGACCGGCAAACTAATGAAAAACTGTTTTTT. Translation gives CSVDRQTNEKLFF.

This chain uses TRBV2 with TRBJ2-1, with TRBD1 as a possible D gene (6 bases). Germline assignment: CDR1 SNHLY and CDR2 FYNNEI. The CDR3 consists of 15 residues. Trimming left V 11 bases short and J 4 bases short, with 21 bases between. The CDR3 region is CAGSQDGGGYNEQFF. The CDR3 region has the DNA TGTGCCGGATCCCAAGATGGGGGCGGGTACAATGAGCAGTTCTTC.